This T cell receptor beta chain was retrieved from a study of CD8 T cells in Susac syndrome (dated by TCRdb to between 2017 and 2020). For the study in its entirety: Of the Susac syndrome patients who were sequenced, eight were in clinical remission while more than five had clinically active disease. CD8+ T cell repertoire clonality was compared between around eleven healthy donors, approximately 14 Susac syndrome patients and 15 multiple sclerosis patients. The study used repertoire sequencing to test whether antigen drove CD8+ T cell activation and differentiation in Susac syndrome. At blood withdrawal, Susac syndrome patients were therapy-naive, treated with corticosteroids (with IVIg additionally given to some), or treated with IVIg alone. Results and caveats for the whole study, not just this receptor: Clonal expansion was observed in Susac syndrome CD8+ repertoires, with the highest expansion in CD8+ TEMRA cells and greater expansion in clinically active than in remitting patients. Approximately 17 Susac-specific public clones were identified in the total CD8+ repertoire, and four to six Susac-specific public clones were identified in the CD8+ TEMRA repertoire. The study acknowledged that relatively few individuals were included in the TCR sequencing and HLA analysis.

Peripheral blood CD8+ and CD4+ T cells from healthy donors, Susac syndrome patients and multiple sclerosis patients were profiled by high-throughput TCR beta sequencing. Susac syndrome patients met recently defined diagnostic criteria for definite or probable disease. Bulk CD8+ and CD4+ T cells were purified by magnetic negative isolation, while CD8+ TEMRA cells were enriched using FACS. Blood was drawn into EDTA tubes, processed within 24 hours, and PBMCs were isolated by density gradient centrifugation. PBMCs intended for TCR sequencing were frozen in liquid nitrogen and were later thawed in a 37 degrees C water bath. The sorted or isolated CD4+, CD8+ and CD8+ TEMRA cells had a purity of 90% or higher. Its CDR3 holds 17 amino acids, cysteine through phenylalanine. Solely the CDR3 DNA is kept, with 51 bases framed from the first base. Relative to germline, V is 0 bases shorter and J is 6 bases shorter, with 19 bases between their ends. CDR1 and CDR2 are read off the germline V gene as SGHAT and FQNNGV.

Regarding this clonotype: Its antigen is unknown. One base away there is no much larger clone; base qualities are not given.

RNA was extracted using the RNeasy kit, and about 0.45 to 1 ug of the RNA was reverse transcribed with random hexamers. The immunoSEQ multiplex PCR assay, covering 54 Vbeta and 13 Jbeta segments, was used to amplify TCR beta CDR3 regions. To correct PCR amplification bias, a synthetic template baseline was used for both primer optimization and computational correction. The authors' analysis ran thus. Reads were assigned to V, D and J genes according to IMGT and analyzed in immunoSEQ Analyzer, with only productive sequences retained. Clonality was calculated as one minus the Shannon entropy normalized by log2 of the number of productive unique sequences. For each patient and control, public and private clones were evaluated within the 100 most prevalent clones. A clone was defined as Susac-specific if it was absent from the healthy and MS cohorts, from approximately 980 published viral clones and from other ImmuneACCESS disease sequences. The public reads were reprocessed in TCRdb via fastp at Q25 and MiXCR, keeping in-frame beta chains. Rows with a matching CDR3 protein are joined into one entry that keeps the most common DNA and genes. The V and J calls were not made by the authors but by TCRdb's processing. In all, the sample holds about 130,000 distinct CDR3 sequences, and 85% to 95% of those were seen once. Jointly, the top ten make up about 0.18% of the sample.

The material sequenced was CD8+ T cells from PBMCs. The receptor's source is a human donor with Susac syndrome. This chain is built from TRBV11-2 and TRBJ2-3, with the D gene not clear enough to name. The DNA reads TGTGCCAGCAGCTTAGAGCTCTCCGGACCCGCGGTCGATACGCAGTATTTT. Its protein product is CASSLELSGPAVDTQYF.